The clone carrying this TCR beta chain was recorded many times. This sample is drawn from a study of neurological immune-mediated disorders. As for the cDNA, it was generated by 5'RACE with 10-nucleotide random UMIs. From 15-18 subjects, over 160 million TCR-beta sequences were obtained in each sequencing run. MiXCR, run by TCRdb on the 5' RACE reads, gives a single entry per CDR3 protein. The repertoire consists of about 90,000 distinct CDR3 sequences, with under 15% occurring once and the leading ten covering under 6%. The time point is: longitudinal time-point 2. Libraries used 2 million unsorted PBMCs kept frozen in RNAlater. The TCR was taken from a female donor with HTLV-1-associated myelopathy (HAM/TSP). The sequenced sample was PBMCs.

The CDR3 region is CASSSTGEENEQFF. The CDR3 DNA reads as TGTGCCAGCAGTTCAACAGGGGAAGAAAATGAGCAGTTCTTC. The gene calls are TRBV28 and TRBJ2-1, with TRBD1 matching 7 bases. CDR3 length: 14 amino acids. V shed 4 bases and J 7 bases; nucleotides not matched to a gene: 7. CDR1 is MDHEN, CDR2 SYDVKM, per germline. Combining the CDR3 with reference TRBV28 and TRBJ2-1 gives the whole variable domain DVKVTQSSRYLVKRTGEKVFLECVQDMDHENMFWYRQDPGLGLRLIYFSYDVKMKEKGDIPEGYSVSREKKERFSLILESASTNQTSMYLCASSSTGEENEQFFGPGTRLTVL.